The 16 T cell receptor beta chains reported below all come from one sample, sequenced in a study of CD8+ T cells in alopecia areata. Reverse transcribed after extraction, RNA yielded cDNA as the sequencing template. Generated by immunoSEQ multiplex PCR, the TCRdb table keeps only in-frame clones and is missing some. Here the sample spans 200,000 to 250,000 clones, approximately 61% being singletons. This material consisted of CD4+ T cells sorted from blood, taken at week 0. These receptors were taken from a human donor with alopecia areata.

The table lists this clone with a few counts. The chain uses TRBV6-5 and TRBJ2-1; 7 positions agree with TRBD2. Per germline, CDR1 MNHEY and CDR2 SVGAGI. V dropped 0 bases and J dropped 8; count of bases not matched to a gene: 10. The CDR3 extends over 16 amino acids. In DNA, the CDR3 is TGTGCCAGCAGTTACTCAGGCAGGCCCGCGGGAGATGAGCAGTTCTTC. Its protein product is CASSYSGRPAGDEQFF.

This clone occurred a few times. Within the sample, other DNA sequences also encode this same CDR3. V usage is TRBV29-1 and J usage is TRBJ2-7, with D perhaps matching TRBD2 (5 bases). The CDR3 is 11 amino acids. In germline, CDR1 is SQVTM, CDR2 ANQGSEA. Trimming pared 1 base from V and 4 bases from J, leaving 5 bases between. The CDR3 region is CSVEGGYEQYF. CDR3 nucleotides: TGCAGCGTTGAAGGAGGGTACGAGCAGTACTTC.

The CDR3 is CASSFRRGLTDTQYF. In DNA, the CDR3 is TGTGCCAGCAGCTTCCGGCGGGGTCTCACAGATACGCAGTATTTT. This rearrangement joins TRBV7-2 to TRBJ2-3, with D possibly TRBD2 on 6 matching bases. Trimming left V 3 bases short and J 2 bases short, with 12 bases between. Per germline, CDR1 SGHTA and CDR2 FQGNSA. The length of the CDR3 is 15 residues.

CDR3 nucleotide sequence: TGTGCCAGCAGTGAAGGGAGCCCAGACTATGGCTACACCTTC. It codes for CASSEGSPDYGYTF. This chain joins TRBV2 and TRBJ1-2; unclear D gene. The V end lost 1 base, the J end lost 3 bases, and 9 bases lay between the germline ends. The CDR3 runs 14 residues. Germline lookup yields CDR1 SNHLY and CDR2 FYNNEI.

Points on this clone: In the same sample, other DNA sequences code for this CDR3. The chain employs TRBV9 and TRBJ2-5; the match to TRBD2 covers 9 bases. Germline V gene data show CDR1 as SGDLS and CDR2 as YYNGEE. The CDR3 consists of 15 residues. The V segment lost 0 bases and the J segment 5 bases; nucleotides outside the gene matches: 5. CDR3 protein: CASSVEAGGRETQYF. The CDR3 DNA is TGTGCCAGCAGCGTAGAGGCGGGGGGGCGTGAGACCCAGTACTTC.

This chain joins TRBV5-1 and TRBJ2-1; 14 positions match TRBD2. Germline V CDR1 and CDR2: SGHRS, YFSETQ. Trimming cost V 8 bases and J 9 bases; bases outside gene matches: 4. This CDR3 has 13 amino acids. The CDR3 DNA reads as TGCGCCAGTGGACTAGCGGGAGGCGGTGAGCAGTTCTTC. Its protein product is CASGLAGGGEQFF. Using reference TRBV5-1 and TRBJ2-1 for the parts outside the CDR3, the full variable domain is KAGVTQTPRYLIKTRGQQVTLSCSPISGHRSVSWYQQTPGQGLQFLFEYFSETQRNKGNFPGRFSGRQFSNSRSEMNVSTLELGDSALYLCASGLAGGGEQFFGPGTRLTVL.

V gene TRBV11-2 combines with J gene TRBJ1-2; 9 bases are a match to TRBD1. Germline V gene data show CDR1 as SGHAT and CDR2 as FQNNGV. V shed 7 bases, J shed 2 bases, and the junction held 8 bases outside the gene matches. CDR3 size: 15 residues. The CDR3 loop reads CASTREGQGNYGYTF. Written as DNA, the CDR3 is TGTGCCAGCACGCGAGAAGGACAGGGGAACTATGGCTACACCTTC.

This chain joins TRBV7-2 and TRBJ2-5; the match to TRBD1 covers 7 bases. J was trimmed by 5 bases and V by 3 bases; bases with no gene match: 6. Per the germline V gene, CDR1 is SGHTA and CDR2 is FQGNSA. The CDR3 runs to 14 residues. The CDR3 DNA is TGTGCCAGCAGCTTTTTAACAGGGGCGGAGACCCAGTACTTC. Translating gives CASSFLTGAETQYF. Combining the CDR3 with reference TRBV7-2 and TRBJ2-5 gives the whole variable domain GAGVSQSPSNKVTEKGKDVELRCDPISGHTALYWYRQSLGQGLEFLIYFQGNSAPDKSGLPSDRFSAERTGGSVSTLTIQRTQQEDSAVYLCASSFLTGAETQYFGPGTRLLVL.

Only one count was recorded for this clone. The chain has TRBV6-5 and TRBJ1-1, with 7 bases matching TRBD1. V dropped 6 bases and J dropped 3; count of bases not matched to a gene: 4. Germline CDR1 is MNHEY and CDR2 is SVGAGI. The CDR3 is 13 residues long. The CDR3 loop is CASSPGQYTEAFF. The CDR3 DNA sequence: TGTGCCAGCAGCCCGGGACAGTACACTGAAGCTTTCTTT.

This clone was seen a handful of times. V gene TRBV7-2 combines with J gene TRBJ2-3, with D perhaps matching TRBD1 (6 bases). Germline V gene sequence: CDR1 SGHTA, CDR2 FQGNSA. The CDR3 consists of 13 residues. V dropped 0 bases and J dropped 10 bases, with 11 bases sitting between them. The CDR3 reads CASSLAGANAQYF. The CDR3 nucleotides are TGTGCCAGCAGCTTAGCGGGGGCAAACGCGCAGTATTTT. The full variable domain, in which reference TRBV7-2 and TRBJ2-3 provide the parts outside the CDR3, is GAGVSQSPSNKVTEKGKDVELRCDPISGHTALYWYRQSLGQGLEFLIYFQGNSAPDKSGLPSDRFSAERTGGSVSTLTIQRTQQEDSAVYLCASSLAGANAQYFGPGTRLTVL.

There are a few counts of this clone. The rearrangement joins TRBV2 to TRBJ2-5; TRBD2 agrees at 7 bases. The CDR3 runs 16 residues. V lost 5 bases to trimming and J lost 0 bases; unmatched junction nucleotides: 9. Germline loops: CDR1 SNHLY, CDR2 FYNNEI. CDR3: CASSRQGRVYQETQYF. CDR3 DNA: TGTGCCAGCAGTAGACAAGGGAGGGTCTACCAAGAGACCCAGTACTTC.

The chain is built from TRBV2 and TRBJ2-7; tentative D call: TRBD1 (6 bases). V was trimmed by 5 bases and J by 4 bases, leaving 9 bases between them. Germline V CDR1 and CDR2: SNHLY, FYNNEI. The CDR3 extends over 12 amino acids. The CDR3 sequence is CASSLDRYEQYF. The CDR3 coding sequence is TGTGCCAGCAGTCTGGACAGATACGAGCAGTACTTC.

This rearrangement joins TRBV29-1 to TRBJ1-1; D ambiguous. V shed 7 bases and J shed 1 base, with 7 bases lying between them. CDR3 length: 11 amino acids. Germline values: CDR1 SQVTM, CDR2 ANQGSEA. The CDR3 coding sequence is TGCAGCGGGGTGGCGAACACTGAAGCTTTCTTT. Residues: CSGVANTEAFF.

This clone was recorded once. This sequence joins TRBV29-1 and TRBJ2-7, with TRBD1 matching over 7 bases. The germline CDR1 and CDR2 sequences are SQVTM and ANQGSEA. The junction had 8 bases not matched to a gene; V was cut back by 6 bases and J by 6 bases. The CDR3 totals 12 residues. The chain's CDR3 is CSVNPAGGEQYF. DNA of the CDR3: TGCAGCGTCAATCCCGCAGGGGGCGAGCAGTACTTC.

The V and J genes are TRBV4-2 and TRBJ2-7; the D gene is possibly TRBD1 (5 bases). The CDR3 contains 11 residues. V lost 8 bases to trimming and J lost 6 bases, with 11 bases between them. Germline loops: CDR1 LGHNA, CDR2 YNFKEQ. The CDR3 region is CASSPGFEQYF. As DNA, the CDR3 is TGTGCCAGCTCCCCAGGGTTCGAGCAGTACTTC.

V is TRBV19 and J is TRBJ1-5; no reliable D call. This CDR3 region has 13 residues. Germline-derived CDR1 and CDR2 are LNHDA and SQIVND (reference sequence). Trimming pared 8 bases from V and 4 bases from J, leaving 12 bases between. The CDR3 protein is CASGWRENQPQHF. As DNA, the CDR3 is TGTGCCAGTGGGTGGCGGGAAAATCAGCCCCAGCATTTT.